This is a list of T cell receptor beta chains from one sample in a study of CD8 T cells in Susac syndrome. One entry per CDR3 protein, called by TCRdb with MiXCR from the immunoSEQ multiplex PCR reads. The sample gives 150,000 to 200,000 distinct CDR3 sequences, 91% of which show up once; around 0.079% is in the top ten. The sample taken for sequencing was CD4+ T cells from PBMCs. The receptor set was obtained from a human donor with Susac syndrome. CDR3s include the opening cysteine and the closing phenylalanine or tryptophan. Each record gives: D gene, V gene, J gene, clone size, CDR3 DNA, CDR3 protein. A D gene is named only where the DNA matches it firmly. The listing skips clone size in some rows; elsewhere it reads once, few, many or a size class.

d_call: NA
v_call: TRBV7-9
j_call: TRBJ2-7
clone_size: few
cdr3_nt: TGTGCCAGCAGCTTAGGGGGAAGTATGTCCTACGAGCAGTACTTC
cdr3_aa: CASSLGGSMSYEQYF

d_call: TRBD1
v_call: TRBV30
j_call: TRBJ2-7
clone_size: NA
cdr3_nt: TGTGCCTGGAGTACAGGGGGCTACGAGCAGTACTTC
cdr3_aa: CAWSTGGYEQYF

d_call: TRBD1
v_call: TRBV5-8
j_call: TRBJ2-7
clone_size: NA
cdr3_nt: TGTGCCAGCAGCTTGCTGGGACAGCTAACGGGAAGCTCCTACGAGCAGTACTTC
cdr3_aa: CASSLLGQLTGSSYEQYF

d_call: NA
v_call: TRBV6-6
j_call: TRBJ2-7
clone_size: NA
cdr3_nt: TGTGCCAGCACTAGATCTAGAACTCCCTACGAGCAGTACTTC
cdr3_aa: CASTRSRTPYEQYF

d_call: NA
v_call: TRBV18
j_call: TRBJ1-1
clone_size: NA
cdr3_nt: TGTGCCAGCTCACCATTCCCGGTTGAGAACACTGAAGCTTTCTTT
cdr3_aa: CASSPFPVENTEAFF

d_call: NA
v_call: TRBV29-1
j_call: TRBJ1-2
clone_size: NA
cdr3_nt: TGCAGCGTTGAAGGGGCCTATGGCTACACCTTC
cdr3_aa: CSVEGAYGYTF

d_call: NA
v_call: TRBV9
j_call: TRBJ1-1
clone_size: NA
cdr3_nt: TGTGCCAGCAGCCCCTCCGTGGGCCGAGCTTTCTTT
cdr3_aa: CASSPSVGRAFF

d_call: TRBD1
v_call: TRBV27
j_call: TRBJ2-3
clone_size: NA
cdr3_nt: TGTGCCAGCAGTTTATCGAGGCAGGGGGGCACAGATACGCAGTATTTT
cdr3_aa: CASSLSRQGGTDTQYF

d_call: NA
v_call: TRBV6-5
j_call: TRBJ2-6
clone_size: few
cdr3_nt: TGTGCCAGGGGGAACTCTGGGGCCAACGTCCTGACTTTC
cdr3_aa: CARGNSGANVLTF

d_call: NA
v_call: TRBV28
j_call: TRBJ1-4
clone_size: NA
cdr3_nt: TGTGCCAGCAGTTTGGGGACTCGCAGTGAAAAACTGTTTTTT
cdr3_aa: CASSLGTRSEKLFF

d_call: NA
v_call: TRBV20-1
j_call: TRBJ1-1
clone_size: NA
cdr3_nt: TGCAGTGCTAGAGTGGGATCCGGAGACACTGAAGCTTTCTTT
cdr3_aa: CSARVGSGDTEAFF

d_call: NA
v_call: TRBV7-9
j_call: TRBJ1-6
clone_size: NA
cdr3_nt: TGTGCCAGCAGCTTACAGGATAATTCACCCCTCCACTTT
cdr3_aa: CASSLQDNSPLHF

d_call: NA
v_call: TRBV6-5
j_call: TRBJ1-1
clone_size: NA
cdr3_nt: TGTGCCAGCAGTTACTCGTCCAGGGGTGGATCGGCTTTCTTT
cdr3_aa: CASSYSSRGGSAFF

d_call: NA
v_call: TRBV2
j_call: TRBJ2-2
clone_size: NA
cdr3_nt: TGTGCCAGCAGTGATGTTGTAATAGCGAACACCGGGGAGCTGTTTTTT
cdr3_aa: CASSDVVIANTGELFF

d_call: NA
v_call: TRBV7-9
j_call: TRBJ1-2
clone_size: NA
cdr3_nt: TGTGCCAGCAGCTTAACAGCTACTATCTATGGCTACACCTTC
cdr3_aa: CASSLTATIYGYTF

d_call: NA
v_call: TRBV2
j_call: TRBJ1-2
clone_size: NA
cdr3_nt: TGTGCCAGCAGTACCGCCCTTCTGCAGGACGGGGAGATTAACTATGGCTACACCTTC
cdr3_aa: CASSTALLQDGEINYGYTF

d_call: NA
v_call: TRBV7-9
j_call: TRBJ1-1
clone_size: NA
cdr3_nt: TGTGCCAGCAGCTTGTCGAACAAGAGGACGAACACTGAAGCTTTCTTT
cdr3_aa: CASSLSNKRTNTEAFF

d_call: NA
v_call: TRBV12-3/TRBV12-4
j_call: TRBJ2-1
clone_size: NA
cdr3_nt: TGTGCCAGCAGTTCCTCAGCGGGCCACAATGAGCAGTTCTTC
cdr3_aa: CASSSSAGHNEQFF

d_call: TRBD2
v_call: TRBV7-9
j_call: TRBJ2-3
clone_size: NA
cdr3_nt: TGTGCCAGCAGCCGAGGCGGGGGAAGCACAGATACGCAGTATTTT
cdr3_aa: CASSRGGGSTDTQYF

d_call: NA
v_call: TRBV20-1
j_call: TRBJ1-2
clone_size: NA
cdr3_nt: TGCAGTGCTAGAGAGGGTCTGGACTATGGCTACACCTTC
cdr3_aa: CSAREGLDYGYTF

d_call: NA
v_call: TRBV5-6
j_call: TRBJ2-7
clone_size: NA
cdr3_nt: TGTGCCAGCACCAACGACAGACCCAGTGAGCAGTACTTC
cdr3_aa: CASTNDRPSEQYF

d_call: TRBD1
v_call: TRBV15
j_call: TRBJ1-5
clone_size: once
cdr3_nt: TGTGCCACCAGCAGAGGGCGGACAGGCAGCAATCAGCCCCAGCATTTT
cdr3_aa: CATSRGRTGSNQPQHF

d_call: NA
v_call: TRBV9
j_call: TRBJ1-4
clone_size: NA
cdr3_nt: TGTGCCAGCAGCGCGGGACAATCATCGGTGGCTAATGAAAAACTGTTTTTT
cdr3_aa: CASSAGQSSVANEKLFF

d_call: TRBD1
v_call: TRBV12-3/TRBV12-4
j_call: TRBJ1-1
clone_size: once
cdr3_nt: TGTGCCAGCAGCCTCACCACTACAGGGGGCAGTACTGAAGCTTTCTTT
cdr3_aa: CASSLTTTGGSTEAFF

d_call: TRBD2
v_call: TRBV7-2
j_call: TRBJ2-3
clone_size: NA
cdr3_nt: TGTGCCAGCAGCCACCAACTAACTAGCGGGGGTTCCACAGATACGCAGTATTTT
cdr3_aa: CASSHQLTSGGSTDTQYF

d_call: TRBD2
v_call: TRBV5-6
j_call: TRBJ2-3
clone_size: NA
cdr3_nt: TGTGCCAGCACCGTTTTCGTCCAGCGGGGGGTAGATACGCAGTATTTT
cdr3_aa: CASTVFVQRGVDTQYF

d_call: TRBD1
v_call: TRBV20-1
j_call: TRBJ1-5
clone_size: NA
cdr3_nt: TGCAGTGCTAGCCAGGGGGCAGTTTATAGCAATCAGCCCCAGCATTTT
cdr3_aa: CSASQGAVYSNQPQHF

d_call: NA
v_call: TRBV7-9
j_call: TRBJ2-7
clone_size: once
cdr3_nt: TGTGCCAGCAGCTTAGTCTGGGACACTAGACCCTACGAGCAGTACTTC
cdr3_aa: CASSLVWDTRPYEQYF

d_call: NA
v_call: TRBV21-1
j_call: TRBJ2-1
clone_size: NA
cdr3_nt: TGTGCCAGCAGCAAAGCGGATCAAAACAATGAGCAGTTCTTC
cdr3_aa: CASSKADQNNEQFF

d_call: TRBD1
v_call: TRBV27
j_call: TRBJ2-1
clone_size: NA
cdr3_nt: TGTGCCAGCAGTTCCGAGGACAGGGGGCCGAATGAGCAGTTCTTC
cdr3_aa: CASSSEDRGPNEQFF

d_call: TRBD1
v_call: TRBV4-1
j_call: TRBJ2-1
clone_size: NA
cdr3_nt: TGCGCCAGAGGACAGGGTTGGGGGGATGAGCAGTTCTTC
cdr3_aa: CARGQGWGDEQFF

d_call: NA
v_call: TRBV29-1
j_call: TRBJ1-6
clone_size: NA
cdr3_nt: TGCAGCGTCCGCGGGGGGAATAATTCACCCCTCCACTTT
cdr3_aa: CSVRGGNNSPLHF

d_call: NA
v_call: TRBV28
j_call: TRBJ2-1
clone_size: NA
cdr3_nt: TGTGCCAGCTCCCTTTTTTTGGGCAATGAGCAGTTCTTC
cdr3_aa: CASSLFLGNEQFF

d_call: TRBD2
v_call: TRBV7-2
j_call: TRBJ2-5
clone_size: NA
cdr3_nt: TGTGCCAGCAGCTTAGACCTAGCGGGGGGCCTAAACCAAGAGACCCAGTACTTC
cdr3_aa: CASSLDLAGGLNQETQYF

d_call: TRBD1
v_call: TRBV2
j_call: TRBJ2-3
clone_size: NA
cdr3_nt: TGTGCCAGCAGGGACAGGGTGGCAGATACGCAGTATTTT
cdr3_aa: CASRDRVADTQYF

d_call: TRBD2
v_call: TRBV20-1
j_call: TRBJ2-5
clone_size: once
cdr3_nt: TGCAGTGCCCAAGCGCTAGCGGGGATCCAAGAGACCCAGTACTTC
cdr3_aa: CSAQALAGIQETQYF

d_call: TRBD2
v_call: TRBV12-3/TRBV12-4
j_call: TRBJ2-3
clone_size: NA
cdr3_nt: TGTGCCAGCAGTCCAGCGGGGGTCAGCACAGATACGCAGTATTTT
cdr3_aa: CASSPAGVSTDTQYF